A selection of T cell receptor beta chains follows, all from one sample in a study of T cell responses to AZD1222 COVID-19 vaccine. TCRdb's copy holds only in-frame clones and misses some; the assay was immunoSEQ multiplex PCR. The sample has tens of thousands of clones, around nine tenths seen once. This specimen consisted of peripheral blood, obtained 28 days after the second dose of the MenACWY control vaccine. These receptors came from an adult who received the MenACWY meningococcal vaccine as a control. The CDR3 runs from the conserved cysteine through the conserved F or W. The D gene is left open where the match is weak. Rows give clone size only sometimes, using once, few, many, or a class for an expanded clone.

CDR3aa: CASSYNDDRSEQYF; CDR3nt: TGTGCCAGTAGTTACAACGACGACAGGAGCGAGCAGTACTTC; v_gene: TRBV19; d_gene: NA; abundance: NA; j_gene: TRBJ2-7
CDR3aa: CASKRESNEQFF; CDR3nt: TGCGCGAGCAAGCGGGAGTCGAATGAGCAGTTCTTC; v_gene: TRBV5-1; d_gene: TRBD2; abundance: NA; j_gene: TRBJ2-1
CDR3aa: CASSEGPAPYNEQFF; CDR3nt: TGTGCCAGCAGTGAAGGACCGGCCCCCTACAATGAGCAGTTCTTC; v_gene: TRBV6-1; d_gene: NA; abundance: NA; j_gene: TRBJ2-1
CDR3aa: CATSLEGNQQDTQYF; CDR3nt: TGTGCCACCAGCCTAGAGGGGAACCAACAGGATACGCAGTATTTT; v_gene: TRBV15; d_gene: NA; abundance: NA; j_gene: TRBJ2-3
CDR3aa: CSASQQTGDTEAFF; CDR3nt: TGCAGTGCTAGTCAACAAACTGGGGACACTGAAGCTTTCTTT; v_gene: TRBV20-1; d_gene: NA; abundance: NA; j_gene: TRBJ1-1
CDR3aa: CASSSGQGRNTEAFF; CDR3nt: TGTGCCAGCAGCTCGGGACAGGGAAGGAACACTGAAGCTTTCTTT; v_gene: TRBV5-6; d_gene: TRBD1; abundance: many; j_gene: TRBJ1-1
CDR3aa: CASGLVSGLETQYF; CDR3nt: TGTGCTAGTGGTTTGGTTTCCGGGTTGGAGACCCAGTACTTC; v_gene: TRBV12-5; d_gene: NA; abundance: NA; j_gene: TRBJ2-5
CDR3aa: CASSQYLQGAGLEQYF; CDR3nt: TGTGCCAGCAGCCAATACTTACAGGGAGCTGGCCTCGAGCAGTACTTC; v_gene: TRBV6-2/TRBV6-3; d_gene: NA; abundance: NA; j_gene: TRBJ2-7
CDR3aa: CASSYTGLYGYTF; CDR3nt: TGTGCCAGCAGTTATACAGGCCTCTATGGCTACACCTTC; v_gene: TRBV6-5; d_gene: NA; abundance: NA; j_gene: TRBJ1-2
CDR3aa: CASSHRVLDQPQHF; CDR3nt: TGTGCCAGCTCCCACAGGGTCTTGGATCAGCCCCAGCATTTT; v_gene: TRBV19; d_gene: NA; abundance: NA; j_gene: TRBJ1-5
CDR3aa: CASSLLGLAGTDTQYF; CDR3nt: TGTGCCAGCAGCCTTCTGGGACTAGCGGGCACAGATACGCAGTATTTT; v_gene: TRBV5-8; d_gene: TRBD2; abundance: NA; j_gene: TRBJ2-3
CDR3aa: CASSPEDTQYF; CDR3nt: TGTGCCAGCTCACCAGAGGATACGCAGTATTTT; v_gene: TRBV18; d_gene: NA; abundance: NA; j_gene: TRBJ2-3
CDR3aa: CASSPLGTRAGELFF; CDR3nt: TGTGCCAGCTCACCCTTAGGGACTAGAGCCGGGGAGCTGTTTTTT; v_gene: TRBV18; d_gene: TRBD2; abundance: NA; j_gene: TRBJ2-2
CDR3aa: CASRGGTGEGPQHF; CDR3nt: TGTGCCAGCAGGGGGGGGACCGGAGAGGGTCCCCAGCATTTT; v_gene: TRBV2; d_gene: NA; abundance: NA; j_gene: TRBJ1-5
CDR3aa: CASSYSYGSTEAFF; CDR3nt: TGTGCCAGCAGTTACTCGTACGGTTCCACTGAAGCTTTCTTT; v_gene: TRBV6-2/TRBV6-3; d_gene: NA; abundance: NA; j_gene: TRBJ1-1
CDR3aa: CASSYRPASGINEQYF; CDR3nt: TGTGCCAGCAGTTACAGGCCGGCTAGCGGGATTAACGAGCAGTACTTC; v_gene: TRBV6-2/TRBV6-3; d_gene: TRBD2; abundance: once; j_gene: TRBJ2-7
CDR3aa: CASSRDTEEAFF; CDR3nt: TGTGCCAGCAGCCGGGACACCGAAGAAGCTTTCTTT; v_gene: TRBV6-1; d_gene: NA; abundance: NA; j_gene: TRBJ1-1
CDR3aa: CASSQEGAGGPYNEQFF; CDR3nt: TGCGCCAGCAGCCAAGAGGGTGCGGGAGGGCCATACAATGAGCAGTTCTTC; v_gene: TRBV4-3; d_gene: TRBD2; abundance: NA; j_gene: TRBJ2-1
CDR3aa: CSGSGNNEQFF; CDR3nt: TGCAGCGGTAGCGGGAACAATGAGCAGTTCTTC; v_gene: TRBV20-1; d_gene: TRBD2; abundance: few; j_gene: TRBJ2-1
CDR3aa: CASSLGGAGANVLTF; CDR3nt: TGTGCCAGCAGCTTGGGGGGTGCCGGGGCCAACGTCCTGACTTTC; v_gene: TRBV7-8; d_gene: NA; abundance: NA; j_gene: TRBJ2-6
CDR3aa: CASRPDRSGTNEKLFF; CDR3nt: TGTGCCAGTAGGCCGGACAGGAGTGGAACTAATGAAAAACTGTTTTTT; v_gene: TRBV19; d_gene: TRBD1; abundance: NA; j_gene: TRBJ1-4
CDR3aa: CATSVGTNEKLFF; CDR3nt: TGTGCCACCAGCGTAGGAACTAATGAAAAACTGTTTTTT; v_gene: TRBV19; d_gene: NA; abundance: NA; j_gene: TRBJ1-4
CDR3aa: CASSIRTGNIGNTIYF; CDR3nt: TGTGCCAGTAGTATCCGGACAGGGAACATTGGAAACACCATATATTTT; v_gene: TRBV19; d_gene: TRBD1; abundance: NA; j_gene: TRBJ1-3
CDR3aa: CASSNRYEQYF; CDR3nt: TGTGCCAGCAGCAATAGGTACGAGCAGTACTTC; v_gene: TRBV7-9; d_gene: NA; abundance: NA; j_gene: TRBJ2-7
CDR3aa: CASSQGLNYGYTF; CDR3nt: TGTGCCAGCAGCCAGGGTCTGAACTATGGCTACACCTTC; v_gene: TRBV27; d_gene: NA; abundance: NA; j_gene: TRBJ1-2
CDR3aa: CSVRTSTDTQYF; CDR3nt: TGCAGCGTTAGGACAAGCACAGATACGCAGTATTTT; v_gene: TRBV29-1; d_gene: NA; abundance: NA; j_gene: TRBJ2-3
CDR3aa: CASSQDTVTEAFF; CDR3nt: TGTGCCAGCAGCCAAGATACGGTCACTGAAGCTTTCTTT; v_gene: TRBV14; d_gene: NA; abundance: once; j_gene: TRBJ1-1
CDR3aa: CASSQGLGLGAFF; CDR3nt: TGCGCCAGCAGCCAAGGGCTGGGGCTGGGGGCTTTCTTT; v_gene: TRBV4-1; d_gene: NA; abundance: NA; j_gene: TRBJ1-1
CDR3aa: CASSLTPGGTGELFF; CDR3nt: TGTGCCAGCAGCTTAACACCAGGAGGGACCGGGGAGCTGTTTTTT; v_gene: TRBV7-3; d_gene: NA; abundance: NA; j_gene: TRBJ2-2
CDR3aa: CASSVVFSDTQYF; CDR3nt: TGTGCCAGCAGCGTAGTCTTTTCAGATACGCAGTATTTT; v_gene: TRBV9; d_gene: NA; abundance: NA; j_gene: TRBJ2-3
CDR3aa: CAWSPGQGIHQPQHF; CDR3nt: TGTGCCTGGAGCCCAGGACAGGGAATACATCAGCCCCAGCATTTT; v_gene: TRBV30; d_gene: TRBD1; abundance: NA; j_gene: TRBJ1-5
CDR3aa: CASSLSAGGTDTQYF; CDR3nt: TGTGCCAGCAGTTTATCAGCCGGAGGCACAGATACGCAGTATTTT; v_gene: TRBV27; d_gene: NA; abundance: NA; j_gene: TRBJ2-3
CDR3aa: CASSLGLPYEQYF; CDR3nt: TGTGCCAGCAGCTTGGGACTCCCCTACGAGCAGTACTTC; v_gene: TRBV5-6; d_gene: NA; abundance: once; j_gene: TRBJ2-7
CDR3aa: CASRAPDSGNTIYF; CDR3nt: TGCGCCAGCAGGGCCCCGGACTCTGGAAACACCATATATTTT; v_gene: TRBV5-1; d_gene: NA; abundance: few; j_gene: TRBJ1-3
CDR3aa: CSASRSGSTDTQYF; CDR3nt: TGCAGTGCTAGTCGTAGCGGAAGCACAGATACGCAGTATTTT; v_gene: TRBV20-1; d_gene: NA; abundance: few; j_gene: TRBJ2-3
CDR3aa: CATAHGSTEDNEQFF; CDR3nt: TGTGCCACCGCCCATGGGAGCACGGAGGATAATGAGCAGTTCTTC; v_gene: TRBV24-1; d_gene: NA; abundance: NA; j_gene: TRBJ2-1
CDR3aa: CASSVGGGTYEQYF; CDR3nt: TGTGCCAGCAGCGTTGGGGGCGGGACCTACGAGCAGTACTTC; v_gene: TRBV9; d_gene: NA; abundance: NA; j_gene: TRBJ2-7
CDR3aa: CASSLGGYVNTGELFF; CDR3nt: TGCGCCAGCAGTCTGGGGGGGTACGTGAACACCGGGGAGCTGTTTTTT; v_gene: TRBV4-1; d_gene: TRBD2; abundance: NA; j_gene: TRBJ2-2
CDR3aa: CATSRAGSGNTIYF; CDR3nt: TGTGCCACCAGCAGAGCTGGATCTGGAAACACCATATATTTT; v_gene: TRBV15; d_gene: NA; abundance: NA; j_gene: TRBJ1-3
CDR3aa: CASSGTAYNEQFF; CDR3nt: TGTGCCAGCAGTGGCACAGCCTACAATGAGCAGTTCTTC; v_gene: TRBV25-1; d_gene: NA; abundance: NA; j_gene: TRBJ2-1
CDR3aa: CASSPRVAGGVNTGELFF; CDR3nt: TGTGCCAGCAGCCCGCGGGTAGCGGGAGGGGTAAACACCGGGGAGCTGTTTTTT; v_gene: TRBV7-7; d_gene: TRBD2; abundance: NA; j_gene: TRBJ2-2
CDR3aa: CAWSRGASLAGTF; CDR3nt: TGTGCCTGGAGTCGAGGGGCCTCCTTGGCAGGCACCTTC; v_gene: TRBV30; d_gene: NA; abundance: NA; j_gene: TRBJ1-2
CDR3aa: CASSSAGDIEAFF; CDR3nt: TGTGCCAGCAGCTCCGCGGGGGACATTGAAGCTTTCTTT; v_gene: TRBV5-6; d_gene: NA; abundance: NA; j_gene: TRBJ1-1
CDR3aa: CASSQGGRVWDEQYF; CDR3nt: TGTGCCAGCAGCCAAGGTGGCAGGGTTTGGGACGAGCAGTACTTC; v_gene: TRBV14; d_gene: NA; abundance: NA; j_gene: TRBJ2-7
CDR3aa: CASSEFRQSQETQYF; CDR3nt: TGTGCCAGCAGTGAATTTCGTCAGTCACAAGAGACCCAGTACTTC; v_gene: TRBV25-1; d_gene: NA; abundance: NA; j_gene: TRBJ2-5